This T cell receptor (beta chain) stems from a study of CD8+CD57+ T cells in acquired aplastic anemia. Study-wide results and limits: Patients did not significantly differ from controls in CD8+ Simpson's diversity.

Profiles of TCR beta VDJ and CDR3 were generated from a genomic DNA template. TCRdb analysed the reads with MiXCR anew, one entry per CDR3 protein. The sample holds 400,000 to 500,000 distinct CDR3 sequences; about two thirds are singletons and the top ten take less than 4%. Per the germline V gene, CDR1 is LNHDA and CDR2 is SQIVND (reference sequence). The CDR3 is 15 amino acids. Trimming stripped 7 bases from V and 0 bases from J, with 13 bases between. Only one count was recorded for this clonotype. Antigen unknown. The sequence derives from a human donor in good health, serving as a control. The chain carries TRBV19 and TRBJ1-5, with D possibly TRBD1 on 6 matching bases. Sequenced material: sorted CD4+, CD8+, or CD8+CD57+ T cells (not recorded which) from PBMCs. This chain's CDR3 is CASTPGAYSNQPQHF. The DNA of the CDR3 is TGTGCCAGTACCCCAGGGGCCTATAGCAATCAGCCCCAGCATTTT. The full variable domain, in which reference TRBV19 and TRBJ1-5 provide the parts outside the CDR3, is DGGITQSPKYLFRKEGQNVTLSCEQNLNHDAMYWYRQDPGQGLRLIYYSQIVNDFQKGDIAEGYSVSREKKESFPLTVTSAQKNPTAFYLCASTPGAYSNQPQHFGDGTRLSIL.